What follows are 8 T cell receptor beta chains derived from one specimen sequenced in a study of T cell responses to AZD1222 COVID-19 vaccine. Only in-frame clones appear in the TCRdb table, and some are missing; sequencing was by immunoSEQ multiplex PCR. The sample carries more than 150,000 clones, roughly nine tenths recorded once. The sample here was peripheral blood, taken after recovery from COVID-19. The receptors come from an adult who had recovered from COVID-19.

The chain combines TRBV7-2 with TRBJ1-2; weak D call: TRBD1 (5 bases). The ends were cut back, 5 bases at V and 7 bases at J, with 11 bases in the middle. Germline V gene lookup returns CDR1 SGHTA and CDR2 FQGNSA. The CDR3 has 12 amino acids. The CDR3 spells CASSPRTTGYTF. The CDR3 coding sequence is TGTGCCAGCAGCCCGCGGACAACTGGCTACACCTTC.

V gene TRBV28 combines with J gene TRBJ2-1; D not resolved. The V end lost 5 bases, the J end lost 6 bases, and 8 bases lay between the germline ends. This CDR3 comprises 12 residues. The germline CDR1 and CDR2 sequences are MDHEN and SYDVKM. The CDR3 spells CASSPTFNEQFF. In DNA form, the CDR3 reads TGTGCCAGCAGTCCTACCTTCAATGAGCAGTTCTTC.

The chain uses TRBV5-4 and TRBJ2-5; 14 bases line up with TRBD2. V lost 0 bases, J lost 7 bases, and 5 bases stayed unmatched. Germline-derived CDR1 and CDR2 are SGHNT and YYREEE (reference sequence). The CDR3 length is 16 residues. CDR3 loop: CASSLGLAGGLVTQYF. For the CDR3, the DNA is TGTGCCAGCAGCTTGGGACTAGCGGGGGGGCTTGTGACCCAGTACTTC.

The chain combines TRBV21-1 with TRBJ2-3; TRBD1, the D gene given by the table, was not confirmed from the DNA. TRBV21-1 is recorded as a pseudogene. This CDR3 spans 17 amino acids. The CDR3 sequence: CASSVLPGQVRTDTQYF. The DNA of the CDR3 is TGTGCCAGCAGCGTCCTACCGGGACAGGTCCGCACAGATACGCAGTATTTT.

As DNA, the CDR3 is TGTGCCAGTAGTATAGGGGGGGGCGTGGAAGATGGCTACACCTTC. The encoded protein is CASSIGGGVEDGYTF. This chain joins TRBV19 and TRBJ1-2, with D perhaps matching TRBD1 (6 bases). This CDR3 has 15 residues. V was pared by 1 base and J by 6 bases, with 15 bases between. Germline V gene sequence: CDR1 LNHDA, CDR2 SQIVND (reference sequence).

This CDR3 is CASSAALLAFSYNEQFF. The CDR3 DNA reads TGCGCCAGCAGCGCGGCACTACTAGCGTTCTCCTACAATGAGCAGTTCTTC. The J gene is TRBJ2-1, the V gene TRBV5-1; 7 bases line up with TRBD2. The CDR3 consists of 17 residues. In germline, CDR1 is SGHRS, CDR2 YFSETQ. The V gene end was trimmed by 4 bases and the J gene end by 0 bases; junction bases not matched to a gene: 10.

This rearrangement joins TRBV7-2 to TRBJ1-5, with TRBD1 as a possible D gene (5 bases). With 5 bases removed from V and 0 bases from J, the gap between germline ends came to 17 bases. The CDR3 spans 17 residues. CDR1 is SGHTA and CDR2 is FQGNSA in the germline V gene. CDR3 amino acids: CASSPGTVTYSNQPQHF. The CDR3 DNA reads as TGTGCCAGCAGCCCTGGGACGGTAACTTATAGCAATCAGCCCCAGCATTTT.

The chain recombines TRBV4-2 with TRBJ2-1, with a tentative D call TRBD2 (5 bases). Trimming shortened V by 5 bases and J by 1 base, and 12 bases separated the two germline ends. In germline, CDR1 is LGHNA, CDR2 YNFKEQ. This CDR3 region has 15 residues. Here the CDR3 reads CASSIDGGSYNEQFF. The CDR3 DNA is TGTGCCAGCAGCATCGACGGAGGATCCTACAATGAGCAGTTCTTC.